Shown below are 7 T cell receptor beta chains from a single sample sequenced in a study of a mutant IDH1 vaccine in newly diagnosed glioma. These receptors have no known antigen. Time point in this sample: week 5, during vaccination. The vaccine gave 300 ug of a 20-mer mutant IDH1 peptide subcutaneously per dose. Clones were read by immunoSEQ multiplex PCR, and TCRdb kept only the in-frame ones, dropping some. The sample has about 42,000 clones, roughly 85% seen once. The sample here was PBMCs, taken from a glioma patient whose treatment included an IDH1 peptide vaccine. The receptors here all came from a man between 40 and 49 years old with glioma.

This chain connects TRBV19 to TRBJ1-1, with a possible D match to TRBD1 (5 bases). Germline V gene sequence: CDR1 LNHDA, CDR2 SQIVND (reference sequence). The CDR3 covers 13 residues. V was cut by 5 bases and J by 12 bases, with 19 bases left in between. The CDR3 protein is CASSPRGVGYSFF. In nucleotides, the CDR3 is TGTGCCAGTAGTCCCCGGGGCGTGGGTTATTCTTTCTTT.

The rearrangement joins TRBV5-1 to TRBJ2-7; 8 bases match TRBD2. Per germline, CDR1 SGHRS and CDR2 YFSETQ. Trimming cost V 2 bases and J 4 bases; bases outside gene matches: 5. CDR3 length: 14 residues. In nucleotides, the CDR3 is TGCGCCAGCAGCTTTCTCGGGGGGGCGTACGAGCAGTACTTC. Protein: CASSFLGGAYEQYF.

CDR3 sequence: CASDSLGPTNEKLFF. The CDR3 coding sequence is TGTGCCAGCGACAGTCTGGGACCTACTAATGAAAAACTGTTTTTT. The rearrangement joins TRBV7-9 to TRBJ1-4; the D gene is possibly TRBD1 (5 bases). The CDR3 consists of 15 residues. CDR1 and CDR2 from the germline V gene are SEHNR and FQNEAQ (reference sequence). The germline V and J ends were trimmed by 8 bases and 2 bases, with 15 bases remaining between them.

V gene TRBV29-1 combines with J gene TRBJ2-6; tentatively, D is TRBD2 (7 bases). CDR3 size: 21 residues. With 0 bases removed from V and 0 bases from J, the gap between germline ends came to 24 bases. Germline CDR1 reads SQVTM; CDR2 reads ANQGSEA. This CDR3 reads CSVEDPRGGDGVISGANVLTF. The DNA of the CDR3 is TGCAGCGTTGAAGACCCCCGCGGGGGCGACGGGGTAATCTCTGGGGCCAACGTCCTGACTTTC.

V gene TRBV6-1 combines with J gene TRBJ2-1; D is perhaps TRBD1 (6 bases). CDR1 and CDR2 from the germline V gene are MNHNS and SASEGT. This CDR3 contains 13 residues. V dropped 6 bases and J dropped 0 bases, with 6 bases sitting between them. This chain's CDR3 is CASRTGSYNEQFF. DNA for the CDR3: TGTGCCAGCAGGACAGGCTCCTACAATGAGCAGTTCTTC.

The chain recombines TRBV19 with TRBJ2-3; possibly TRBD2 for D (6 bases). The germline V gene encodes CDR1 LNHDA and CDR2 SQIVND (reference sequence). This CDR3 is 16 amino acids long. V was shortened by 7 bases and J by 2 bases, with 19 bases between the two germline ends. This CDR3 reads CASTMTRRGYTDTQYF. CDR3 nucleotides: TGTGCCAGTACCATGACGCGACGGGGGTACACAGATACGCAGTATTTT. The full variable domain, rest sourced from reference TRBV19 and TRBJ2-3, is DGGITQSPKYLFRKEGQNVTLSCEQNLNHDAMYWYRQDPGQGLRLIYYSQIVNDFQKGDIAEGYSVSREKKESFPLTVTSAQKNPTAFYLCASTMTRRGYTDTQYFGPGTRLTVL.

This chain links TRBV27 with TRBJ2-1; 8 bases align to TRBD2. The CDR3 has 17 amino acids. CDR1 and CDR2 (germline): MNHEY, SMNVEV (reference sequence). Unmatched junction bases numbered 9, after V lost 2 bases and J lost 3 bases. The CDR3 protein is CASSLVPGRAVYNEQFF. The CDR3, as DNA: TGTGCCAGCAGTTTAGTACCCGGGAGGGCCGTCTACAATGAGCAGTTCTTC.